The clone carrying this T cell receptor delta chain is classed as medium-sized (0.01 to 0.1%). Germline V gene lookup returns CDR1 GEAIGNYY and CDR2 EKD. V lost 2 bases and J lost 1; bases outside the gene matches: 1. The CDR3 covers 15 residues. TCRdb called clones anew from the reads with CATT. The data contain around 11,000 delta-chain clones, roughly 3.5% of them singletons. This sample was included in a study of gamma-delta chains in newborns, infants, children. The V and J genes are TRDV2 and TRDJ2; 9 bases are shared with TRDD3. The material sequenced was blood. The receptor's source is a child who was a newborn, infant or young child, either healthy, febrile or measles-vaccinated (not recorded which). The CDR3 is CACDKLGDLTAQLFF. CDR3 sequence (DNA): TGTGCCTGTGACAAACTGGGGGATTTGACAGCACAACTCTTCTTT.